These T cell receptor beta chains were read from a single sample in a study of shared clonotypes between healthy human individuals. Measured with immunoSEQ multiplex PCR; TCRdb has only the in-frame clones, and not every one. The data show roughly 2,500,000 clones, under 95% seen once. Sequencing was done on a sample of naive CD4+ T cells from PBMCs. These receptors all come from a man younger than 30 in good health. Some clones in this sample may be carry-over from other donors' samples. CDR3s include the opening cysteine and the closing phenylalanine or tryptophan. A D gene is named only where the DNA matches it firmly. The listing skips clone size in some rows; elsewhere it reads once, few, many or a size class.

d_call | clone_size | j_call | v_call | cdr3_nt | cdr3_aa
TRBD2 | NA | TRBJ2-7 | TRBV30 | TGTGCCTGGGGACTAGATTTCTACGAGCAGTACTTC | CAWGLDFYEQYF
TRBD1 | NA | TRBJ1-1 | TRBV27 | TGTGCCAGCAGTTTAGTGAGGGACAGGGCTGAAGCTTTCTTT | CASSLVRDRAEAFF
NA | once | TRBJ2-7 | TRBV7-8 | TGTGCCAGCAGCTTAGGGAGGGACTCCTACGAGCAGTACTTC | CASSLGRDSYEQYF
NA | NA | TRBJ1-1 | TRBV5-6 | TGTGCCAGCAGCCGACCTCCTCGGTTGACTGAAGCTTTCTTT | CASSRPPRLTEAFF
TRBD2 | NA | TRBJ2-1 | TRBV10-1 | TGCGCCAGCAGTGCGAGTAGCGGGAGCTCCTACAATGAGCAGTTCTTC | CASSASSGSSYNEQFF
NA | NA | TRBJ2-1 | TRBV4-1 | TGCGCCAGCAGCCAAGGTGGGAATTACTACAATGAGCAGTTCTTC | CASSQGGNYYNEQFF
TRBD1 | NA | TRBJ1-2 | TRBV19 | TGTGCCAGTCGAAGACAGGGACTCTATGGCTACACCTTC | CASRRQGLYGYTF
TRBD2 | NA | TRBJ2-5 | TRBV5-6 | TGTGCCAGCAGCTTGACCGGGAGGGCCGCGGAGACCCAGTACTTC | CASSLTGRAAETQYF
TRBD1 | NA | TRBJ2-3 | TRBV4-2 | TGTGCCAGCAGCCCCCGGACAGGAAGCACAGATACGCAGTATTTT | CASSPRTGSTDTQYF
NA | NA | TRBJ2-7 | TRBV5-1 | TGCGCCAGCTCCCAGTTTGCCCAAGGGGGGGACGGCTCCTACGAGCAGTACTTC | CASSQFAQGGDGSYEQYF
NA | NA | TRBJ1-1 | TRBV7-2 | TGTGCCAGCAGCTTAGCATACAGGGACACTGAAGCTTTCTTT | CASSLAYRDTEAFF
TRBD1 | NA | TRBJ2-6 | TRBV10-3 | TGTGCCATCAGTAGGACAGGGCCTGAGGCTGGGGCCAACGTCCTGACTTTC | CAISRTGPEAGANVLTF
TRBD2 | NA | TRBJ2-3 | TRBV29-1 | TGCAGCGTTTATATTATTAGCGGGAGTAGCACAGATACGCAGTATTTT | CSVYIISGSSTDTQYF
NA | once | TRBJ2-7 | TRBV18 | TGTGCCAGCTCAACTCGGGACGAGCAGTACTTC | CASSTRDEQYF
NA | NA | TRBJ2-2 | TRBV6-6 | TGTGCCAGCAGTTACCTCCGTCAGGGGACCGGGGAGCTGTTTTTT | CASSYLRQGTGELFF
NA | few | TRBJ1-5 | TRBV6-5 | TGTGCCAGCAGCCCCGTTCAGCATCAGCCCCAGCATTTT | CASSPVQHQPQHF
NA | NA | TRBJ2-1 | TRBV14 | TGTGCCAGCAGCCAAGAATCTCGACAGGGAGGACCCTACAATGAGCAGTTCTTC | CASSQESRQGGPYNEQFF
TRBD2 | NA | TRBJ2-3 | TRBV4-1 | TGCGCCAGCAGCCAAGCTGGACTAGCGGGAGTTGCAGATACGCAGTATTTT | CASSQAGLAGVADTQYF
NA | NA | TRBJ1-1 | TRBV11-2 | TGTGCCAGCAGCCCTAGCGTGGGGAACACTGAAGCTTTCTTT | CASSPSVGNTEAFF
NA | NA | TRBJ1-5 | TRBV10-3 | TGTGCCATCAGTGAGTCGAGCGTTTATAGCAATCAGCCCCAGCATTTT | CAISESSVYSNQPQHF
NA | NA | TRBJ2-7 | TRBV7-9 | TGTGCCAGCAGCTTAGTAGGGGGAAGCTCCTACGAGCAGTACTTC | CASSLVGGSSYEQYF
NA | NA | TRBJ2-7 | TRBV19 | TGTGCCAGTAGCCCCGCTGTGGAGTCCTACGAGCAGTACTTC | CASSPAVESYEQYF
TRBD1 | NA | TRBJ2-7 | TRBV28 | TGTGCCAGCAGTTTCGGGACAGGGGGCTATCGGGAGCAGTACTTC | CASSFGTGGYREQYF
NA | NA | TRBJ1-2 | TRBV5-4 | TGTGCCAGCACTACTTGGGGAACGGGGTATGGCTACACCTTC | CASTTWGTGYGYTF
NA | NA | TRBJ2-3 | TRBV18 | TGTGCCAGCTCACCAATGGCTCCTTCGAGCACAGATACGCAGTATTTT | CASSPMAPSSTDTQYF
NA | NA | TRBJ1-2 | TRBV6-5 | TGTGCCAGCAGTGGGAGGTTCTATGGCTACACCTTC | CASSGRFYGYTF
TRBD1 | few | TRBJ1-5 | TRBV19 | TGTGCCAGTAGGGTCACAGGGGTTGGCAATCAGCCCCAGCATTTT | CASRVTGVGNQPQHF
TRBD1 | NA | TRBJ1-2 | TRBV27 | TGTGCCTGCAAGGGACAGGGGGCTTATGGCTACACCTTC | CACKGQGAYGYTF
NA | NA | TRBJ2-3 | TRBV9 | TGTGCCAGCAGCCCGAGACTAGGATCAGATACGCAGTATTTT | CASSPRLGSDTQYF
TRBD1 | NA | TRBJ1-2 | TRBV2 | TGTGCCAGCAGTGGAGGACAGGGCTATCTCTATGGCTACACCTTC | CASSGGQGYLYGYTF
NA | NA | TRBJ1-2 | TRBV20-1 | TGCAGTGCCCACCACGGCTATGGCTACACCTTC | CSAHHGYGYTF
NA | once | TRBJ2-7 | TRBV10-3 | TGTGCCATCAGTGAGTCGATATCGGCCGGAACCTACGAGCAGTACTTC | CAISESISAGTYEQYF
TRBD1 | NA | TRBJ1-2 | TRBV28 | TGTGCCAGCAGTTCCCCGGTTGGGACAGGGAGGGGGGCGAAAGGCTACACCTTC | CASSSPVGTGRGAKGYTF
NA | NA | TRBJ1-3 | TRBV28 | TGTGCCAGCAGTTTTGGGGGCAGCTACTCTGGAAACACCATATATTTT | CASSFGGSYSGNTIYF
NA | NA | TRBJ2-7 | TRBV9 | TGTGCCAGCAGCCCCCGTAGCGGCTCCTACGAGCAGTACTTC | CASSPRSGSYEQYF
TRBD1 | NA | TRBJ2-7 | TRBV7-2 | TGTGCCAGCAGCTTAGGGTGGACAGGGAGTATTTACGAGCAGTACTTC | CASSLGWTGSIYEQYF
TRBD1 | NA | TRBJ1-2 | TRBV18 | TGTGCCAGCTCACGGGACAGAATCTATGGCTACACCTTC | CASSRDRIYGYTF
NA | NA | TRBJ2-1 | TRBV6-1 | TGTGCCAGCAGTGCGGAATTGGATGAGCAGTTCTTC | CASSAELDEQFF
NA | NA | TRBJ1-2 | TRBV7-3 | TGTGCCAGCAGCTTAGGAGGGGGAATCGGCTACACCTTC | CASSLGGGIGYTF
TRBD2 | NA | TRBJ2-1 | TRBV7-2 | TGTGCCAGCAGCTCTACTAGCGGGAGAAGGTACAATGAGCAGTTCTTC | CASSSTSGRRYNEQFF
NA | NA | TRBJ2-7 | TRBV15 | TGTGCCACCAGCAGAGGCGGCAGGCACTCCTACGAGCAGTACTTC | CATSRGGRHSYEQYF
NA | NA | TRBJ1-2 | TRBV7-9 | TGTGCCAGCAGCCCCGGACTAATTGGACAAAGCCACTATGGCTACACCTTC | CASSPGLIGQSHYGYTF
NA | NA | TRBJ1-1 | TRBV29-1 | TGCAGCGTTGAAGATCCACAGCCACCAGAAGCTTTCTTT | CSVEDPQPPEAFF
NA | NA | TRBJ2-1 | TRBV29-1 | TGCAGCGGCGTTGAGTCCAATGAGCAGTTCTTC | CSGVESNEQFF
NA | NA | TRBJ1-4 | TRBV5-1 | TGCGCCAGCAGGGGTGTGACTAATGAAAAACTGTTTTTT | CASRGVTNEKLFF
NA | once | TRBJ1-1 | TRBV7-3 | TGTGCCAGCAGCGGCGGAGGCAGGCTGGGCACTGAAGCTTTCTTT | CASSGGGRLGTEAFF
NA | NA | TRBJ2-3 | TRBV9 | TGTGCCAGCACTCAGGGGATCGGCACAGATACGCAGTATTTT | CASTQGIGTDTQYF
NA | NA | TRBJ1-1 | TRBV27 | TGTGCCAGCAGTCTTCTCCCTTTTGGGCGGAGTGGTGAAGCTTTCTTT | CASSLLPFGRSGEAFF
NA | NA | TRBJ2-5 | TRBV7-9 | TGTGCCAGCACCCCCGGACGGACGAAACAAGAGACCCAGTACTTC | CASTPGRTKQETQYF
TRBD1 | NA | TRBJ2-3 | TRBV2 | TGTGCCAGCGACGTGAAGGGACAGGGGGCGACAACAGATACGCAGTATTTT | CASDVKGQGATTDTQYF
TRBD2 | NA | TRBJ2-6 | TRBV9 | TGTGCCAGCAGCCTCCGCGGGGGTCGTGGGGCCAACGTCCTGACTTTC | CASSLRGGRGANVLTF
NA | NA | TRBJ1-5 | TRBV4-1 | TGCGCCAGCAGCCAAATTGGCCCGCGAGGGGTCGATCAGCCCCAGCATTTT | CASSQIGPRGVDQPQHF
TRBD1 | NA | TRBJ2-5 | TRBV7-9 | TGTGCCAGCAGCTTTGACAGGGGGAGAAGGGTGGGGCAAGAGACCCAGTACTTC | CASSFDRGRRVGQETQYF